This T cell receptor beta chain is drawn from a study of response to subunit inactivated influenza vaccine (dated by TCRdb to 2017 to 2018). For the study in its entirety: Deep quantitative profiling of the T cell receptor repertoire was used in the study to follow responses to a trivalent subunit inactivated influenza vaccine.

The receptor library was made with RT-PCR. The instrument was an Illumina HiSeq 2500. The raw public data were reprocessed by TCRdb itself: fastp quality trimming at Q25, MiXCR clonotype calling, in-frame beta chains only. Merged by CDR3 protein, the rows form single entries marked with the most common genes and DNA. Across this sample there are 250,000 to 350,000 distinct CDR3 sequences, with 20% to 25% seen only once. Over 9% of the sample lies in the top ten. Trimming takes 3 bases off V and 2 bases off J; junction bases not matched to a gene: 9. The CDR3 runs 17 amino acids, cysteine and phenylalanine included. The DNA shown is the 51-base CDR3, in frame from base 1. For CDR1 and CDR2, the germline V gene lists KGHSH and LQKENI. A remark on this clonotype: What this receptor recognizes is not known. No base quality information exists; no much larger clone differs at one position.

The full study reports these points: The authors suggested that each seasonal influenza vaccination may recruit only a limited number of new T cells.

The rearrangement joined TRBV18 to TRBJ2-3; 9 junctional bases match TRBD2. This clonotype originated in a man aged 50-75 years who received an inactivated influenza vaccine. Donor details come from another sample of the same person, matched by shared clones. The sequences come from PBMCs from blood, collected about 20 months after vaccination. The DNA is TGTGCCAGCTCACCGACCGAGGCGGGGGGGCCCACAGATACGCAGTATTTT. Its translation is CASSPTEAGGPTDTQYF.